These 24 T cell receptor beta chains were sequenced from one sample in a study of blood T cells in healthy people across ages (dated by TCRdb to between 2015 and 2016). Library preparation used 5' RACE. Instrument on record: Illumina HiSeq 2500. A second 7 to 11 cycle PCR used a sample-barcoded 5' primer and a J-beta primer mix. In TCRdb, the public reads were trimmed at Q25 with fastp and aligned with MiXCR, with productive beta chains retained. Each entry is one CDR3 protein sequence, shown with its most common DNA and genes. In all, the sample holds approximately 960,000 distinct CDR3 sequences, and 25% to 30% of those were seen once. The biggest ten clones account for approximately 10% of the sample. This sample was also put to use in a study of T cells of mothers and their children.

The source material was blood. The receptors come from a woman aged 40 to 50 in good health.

In DNA, the CDR3 is TGTGCCAGCGGGGTGACAGCGCTTAATGAAAAACTGTTTTTT. Translation gives CASGVTALNEKLFF. The genes are TRBV27 and TRBJ1-4; weak D call: TRBD1 (5 bases). Germline V gene lookup returns CDR1 MNHEY and CDR2 SMNVEV (reference sequence). V lost 8 bases, J lost 4 bases, and 14 bases lay in between. The CDR3 consists of 14 residues.

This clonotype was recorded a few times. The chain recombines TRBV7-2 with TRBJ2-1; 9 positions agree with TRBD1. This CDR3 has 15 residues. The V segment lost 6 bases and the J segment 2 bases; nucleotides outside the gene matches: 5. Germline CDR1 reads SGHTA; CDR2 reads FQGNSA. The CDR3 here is CASRDRDRAYNEQFF. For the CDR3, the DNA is TGTGCCAGCAGGGACCGGGACAGGGCCTACAATGAGCAGTTCTTC.

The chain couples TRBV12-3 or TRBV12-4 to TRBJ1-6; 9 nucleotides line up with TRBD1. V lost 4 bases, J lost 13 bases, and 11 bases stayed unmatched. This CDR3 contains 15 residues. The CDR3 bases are TGTGCCAGCAGTTCGCCCGGGACAGGGAGGTCCCCCCTCCACTTT. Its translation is CASSSPGTGRSPLHF.

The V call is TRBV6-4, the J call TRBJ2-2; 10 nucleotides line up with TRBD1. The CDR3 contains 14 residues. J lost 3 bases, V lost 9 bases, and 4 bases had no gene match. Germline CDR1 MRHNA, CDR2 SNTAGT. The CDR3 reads CASGTGVDTGELFF. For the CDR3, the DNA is TGTGCCAGTGGGACAGGGGTCGACACCGGGGAGCTGTTTTTT.

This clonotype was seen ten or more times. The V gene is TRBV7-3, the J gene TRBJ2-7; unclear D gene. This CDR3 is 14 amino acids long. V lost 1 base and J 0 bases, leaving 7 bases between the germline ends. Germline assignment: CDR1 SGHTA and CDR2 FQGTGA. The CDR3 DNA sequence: TGTGCCAGCAGCTTAATGGGCGGCTCCTACGAGCAGTACTTC. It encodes CASSLMGGSYEQYF.

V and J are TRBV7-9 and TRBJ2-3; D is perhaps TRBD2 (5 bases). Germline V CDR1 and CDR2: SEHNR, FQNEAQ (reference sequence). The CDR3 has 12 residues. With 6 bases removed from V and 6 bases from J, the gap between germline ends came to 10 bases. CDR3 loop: CASRERRDTQYF. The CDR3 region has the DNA TGTGCCAGCAGGGAACGGAGGGATACGCAGTATTTT.

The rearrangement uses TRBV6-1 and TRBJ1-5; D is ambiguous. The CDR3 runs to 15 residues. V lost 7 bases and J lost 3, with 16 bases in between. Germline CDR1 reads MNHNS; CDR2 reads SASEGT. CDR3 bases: TGTGCCAGCATACTATCTATCGTACTCAATCAGCCCCAGCATTTT. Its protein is CASILSIVLNQPQHF.

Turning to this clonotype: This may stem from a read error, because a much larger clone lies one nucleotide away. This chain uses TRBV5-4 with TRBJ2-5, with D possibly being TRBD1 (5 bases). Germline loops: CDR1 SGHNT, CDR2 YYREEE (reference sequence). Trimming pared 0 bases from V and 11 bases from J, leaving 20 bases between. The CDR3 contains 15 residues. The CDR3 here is CASSLVGLGYNEQYF. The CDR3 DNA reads TGTGCCAGCAGCTTGGTGGGGCTGGGGTACAATGAGCAGTACTTC.

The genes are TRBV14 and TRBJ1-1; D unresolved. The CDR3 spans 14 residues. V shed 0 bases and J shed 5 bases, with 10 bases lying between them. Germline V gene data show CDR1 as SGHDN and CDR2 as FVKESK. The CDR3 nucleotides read TGTGCCAGCAGCCAAGATCCCCGATTGACTGAAGCTTTCTTT. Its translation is CASSQDPRLTEAFF.

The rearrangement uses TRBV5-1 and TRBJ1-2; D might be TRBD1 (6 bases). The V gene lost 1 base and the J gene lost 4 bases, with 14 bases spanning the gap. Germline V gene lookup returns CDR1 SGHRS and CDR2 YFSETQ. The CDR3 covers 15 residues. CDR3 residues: CASSLTWTDFYGYTF. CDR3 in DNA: TGCGCCAGCAGCTTGACCTGGACAGACTTCTATGGCTACACCTTC.

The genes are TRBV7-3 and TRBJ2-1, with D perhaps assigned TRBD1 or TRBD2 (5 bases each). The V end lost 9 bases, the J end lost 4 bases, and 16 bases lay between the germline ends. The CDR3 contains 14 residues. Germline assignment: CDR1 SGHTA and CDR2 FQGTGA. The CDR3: CASRGRDAYNEQFF. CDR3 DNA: TGTGCCAGTAGGGGACGGGACGCTTACAATGAGCAGTTCTTC.

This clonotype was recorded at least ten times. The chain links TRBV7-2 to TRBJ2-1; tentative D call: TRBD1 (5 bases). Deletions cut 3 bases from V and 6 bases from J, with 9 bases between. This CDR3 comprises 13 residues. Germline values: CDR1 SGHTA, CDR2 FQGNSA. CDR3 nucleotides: TGTGCCAGCAGCTTCGACAGAATCAATGAGCAGTTCTTC. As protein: CASSFDRINEQFF.

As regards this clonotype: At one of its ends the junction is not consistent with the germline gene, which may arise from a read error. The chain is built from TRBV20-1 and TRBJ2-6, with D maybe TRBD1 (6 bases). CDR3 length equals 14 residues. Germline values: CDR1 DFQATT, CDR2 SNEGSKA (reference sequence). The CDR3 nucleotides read TGCAGTGCCGCCAGGGGAACTGGGGCCAACGTCCCGACTTTC. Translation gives CSAARGTGANVPTF.

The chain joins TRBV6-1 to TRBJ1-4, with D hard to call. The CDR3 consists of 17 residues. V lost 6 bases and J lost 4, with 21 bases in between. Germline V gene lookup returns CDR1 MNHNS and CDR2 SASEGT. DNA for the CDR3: TGTGCCAGCAGACGACCTCTTTTGGGGAGGGATAATGAAAAACTGTTTTTT. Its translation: CASRRPLLGRDNEKLFF.

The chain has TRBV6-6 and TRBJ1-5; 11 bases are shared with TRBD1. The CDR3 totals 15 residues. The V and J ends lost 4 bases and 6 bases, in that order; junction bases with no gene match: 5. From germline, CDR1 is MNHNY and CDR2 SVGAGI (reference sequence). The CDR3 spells CASSLGQGGPQPQHF. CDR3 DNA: TGTGCCAGCAGTTTGGGACAGGGGGGACCTCAGCCCCAGCATTTT.

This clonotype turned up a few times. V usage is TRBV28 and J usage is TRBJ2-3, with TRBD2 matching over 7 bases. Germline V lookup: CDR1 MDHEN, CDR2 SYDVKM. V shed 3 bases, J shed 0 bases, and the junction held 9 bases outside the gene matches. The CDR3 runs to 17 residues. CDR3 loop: CASSLGGAGLSTDTQYF. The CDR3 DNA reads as TGTGCCAGCAGTTTGGGGGGAGCGGGGTTAAGCACAGATACGCAGTATTTT.

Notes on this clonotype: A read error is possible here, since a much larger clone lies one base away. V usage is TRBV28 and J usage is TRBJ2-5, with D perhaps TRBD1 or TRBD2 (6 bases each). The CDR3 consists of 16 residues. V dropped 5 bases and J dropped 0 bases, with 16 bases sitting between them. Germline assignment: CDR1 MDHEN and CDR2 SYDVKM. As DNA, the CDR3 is TGTGCCAGCAGTATGCTGGGGGGCGCCAACCAAGAGACCCAGTACTTC. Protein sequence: CASSMLGGANQETQYF.

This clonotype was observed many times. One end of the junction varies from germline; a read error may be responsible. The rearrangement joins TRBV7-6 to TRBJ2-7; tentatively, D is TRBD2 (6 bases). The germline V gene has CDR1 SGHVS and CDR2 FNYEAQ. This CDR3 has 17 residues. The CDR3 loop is CASSLSYPGDPLYVQYF. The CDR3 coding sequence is TGTGCCAGCAGCTTATCTTACCCGGGGGATCCCCTCTACGTGCAGTACTTC.

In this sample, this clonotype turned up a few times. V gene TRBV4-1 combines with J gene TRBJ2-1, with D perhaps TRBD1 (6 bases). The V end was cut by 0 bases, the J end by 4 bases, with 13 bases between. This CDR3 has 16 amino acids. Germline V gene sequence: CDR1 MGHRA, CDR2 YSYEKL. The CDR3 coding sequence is TGCGCCAGCAGCCAAGATTATGAGGGGGAGTACAATGAGCAGTTCTTC. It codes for CASSQDYEGEYNEQFF.

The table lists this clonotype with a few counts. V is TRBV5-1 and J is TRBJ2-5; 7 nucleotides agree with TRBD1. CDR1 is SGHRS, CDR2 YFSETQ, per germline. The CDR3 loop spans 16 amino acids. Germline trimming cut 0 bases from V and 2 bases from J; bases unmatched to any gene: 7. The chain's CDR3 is CASSLGLDRRQETQYF. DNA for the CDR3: TGCGCCAGCAGCTTGGGGCTGGACAGGAGACAAGAGACCCAGTACTTC.

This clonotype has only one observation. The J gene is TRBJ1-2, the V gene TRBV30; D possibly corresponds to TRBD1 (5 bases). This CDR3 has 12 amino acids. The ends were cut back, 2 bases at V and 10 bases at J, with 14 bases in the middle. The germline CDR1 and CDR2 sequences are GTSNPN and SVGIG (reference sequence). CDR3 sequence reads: CAWSWSGPDYTF. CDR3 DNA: TGTGCCTGGAGTTGGTCAGGGCCGGACTACACCTTC.

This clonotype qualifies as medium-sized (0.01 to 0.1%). The CDR3 sequence: CASSPRSYEQYF. In DNA form, the CDR3 reads TGTGCCAGCAGCCCCCGCTCCTACGAGCAGTACTTC. This chain links TRBV7-2 with TRBJ2-7; D ambiguous. V was trimmed by 5 bases and J by 0 bases, leaving 5 bases between them. CDR1 and CDR2 from the germline V gene are SGHTA and FQGNSA. This CDR3 is 12 amino acids long.

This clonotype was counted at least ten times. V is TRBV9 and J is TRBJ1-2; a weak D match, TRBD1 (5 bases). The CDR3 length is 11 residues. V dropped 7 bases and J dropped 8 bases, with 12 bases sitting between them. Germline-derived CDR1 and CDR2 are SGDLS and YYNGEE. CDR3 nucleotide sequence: TGTGCCAGCGCGACAGAGGAGGGCTACACCTTC. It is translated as CASATEEGYTF.

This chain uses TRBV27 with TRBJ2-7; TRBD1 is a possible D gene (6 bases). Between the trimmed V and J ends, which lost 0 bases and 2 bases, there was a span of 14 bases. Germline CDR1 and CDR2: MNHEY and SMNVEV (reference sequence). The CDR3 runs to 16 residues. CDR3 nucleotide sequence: TGTGCCAGCAGTTTATCTGGGGGCGACGTGACCTACGAGCAGTACTTC. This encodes CASSLSGGDVTYEQYF.